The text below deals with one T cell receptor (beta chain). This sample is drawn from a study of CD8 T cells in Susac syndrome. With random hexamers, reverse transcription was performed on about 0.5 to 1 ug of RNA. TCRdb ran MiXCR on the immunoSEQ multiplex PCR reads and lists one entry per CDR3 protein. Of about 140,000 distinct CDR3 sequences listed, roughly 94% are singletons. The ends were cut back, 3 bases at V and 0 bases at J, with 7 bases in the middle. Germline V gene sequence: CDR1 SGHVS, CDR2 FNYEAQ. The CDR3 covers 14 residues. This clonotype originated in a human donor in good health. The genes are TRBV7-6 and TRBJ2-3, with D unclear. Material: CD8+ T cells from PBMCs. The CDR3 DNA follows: TGTGCCAGCAGCTTGGCCACTAGCACAGATACGCAGTATTTT. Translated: CASSLATSTDTQYF. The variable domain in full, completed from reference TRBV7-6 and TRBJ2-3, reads GAGVSQSPRYKVTKRGQDVALRCDPISGHVSLYWYRQALGQGPEFLTYFNYEAQQDKSGLPNDRFSAERPEGSISTLTIQRTEQRDSAMYRCASSLATSTDTQYFGPGTRLTVL.